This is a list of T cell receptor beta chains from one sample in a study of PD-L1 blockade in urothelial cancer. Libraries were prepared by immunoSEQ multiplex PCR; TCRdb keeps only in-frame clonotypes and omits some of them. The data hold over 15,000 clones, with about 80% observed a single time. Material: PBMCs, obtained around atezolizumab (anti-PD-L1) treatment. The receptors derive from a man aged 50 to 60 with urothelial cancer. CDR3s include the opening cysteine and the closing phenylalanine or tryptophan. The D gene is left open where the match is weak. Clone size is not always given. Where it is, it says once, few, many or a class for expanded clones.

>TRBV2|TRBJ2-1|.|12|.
CASARLRYEQFF
TGTGCCAGCGCCCGCCTGCGATATGAGCAGTTCTTC
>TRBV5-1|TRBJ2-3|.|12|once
CASSINSDTQYF
TGCGCCAGCAGCATAAATTCAGATACGCAGTATTTT
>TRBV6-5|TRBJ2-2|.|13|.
CASSYDRDGELFF
TGTGCCAGCAGTTACGATCGGGACGGGGAGCTGTTTTTT
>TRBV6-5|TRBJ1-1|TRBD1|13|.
CASHDLQGTEAFF
TGTGCCAGCCACGACTTACAGGGGACTGAAGCTTTCTTT
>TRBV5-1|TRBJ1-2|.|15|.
CASSGNAGAHLAYTF
TGCGCCAGCAGCGGTAATGCTGGGGCGCATCTGGCCTACACCTTC
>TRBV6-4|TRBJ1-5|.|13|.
CASSAKPQAPQHF
TGTGCCAGCAGTGCAAAACCCCAAGCCCCCCAGCATTTT
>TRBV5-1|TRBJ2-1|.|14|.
CASSLGLDYNEQFF
TGCGCCAGCAGCCTCGGACTCGACTACAATGAGCAGTTCTTC
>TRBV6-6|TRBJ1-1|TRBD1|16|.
CASSYSRTRTGFGAFF
TGTGCCAGCAGTTACTCACGGACACGGACAGGGTTTGGAGCTTTCTTT
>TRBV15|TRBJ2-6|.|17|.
CATSRKGEGSGANVLTF
TGTGCCACCAGCAGAAAAGGGGAAGGGTCCGGGGCCAACGTCCTGACTTTC
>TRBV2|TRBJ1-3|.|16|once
CASSADFSSSGNTIYF
TGTGCCAGCAGCGCTGACTTCAGCTCCTCTGGAAACACCATATATTTT
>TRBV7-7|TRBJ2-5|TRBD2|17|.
CASSLGLAGPSQETQYF
TGTGCTAGCAGCTTAGGACTAGCGGGGCCTTCACAAGAGACCCAGTACTTC
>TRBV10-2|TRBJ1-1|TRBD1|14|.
CASRETGVNTEAFF
TGCGCCAGCAGAGAGACAGGGGTAAACACTGAAGCTTTCTTT
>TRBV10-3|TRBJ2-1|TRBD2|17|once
CAISDVSGTSSYNEQFF
TGTGCCATCAGTGACGTTAGCGGGACTAGCTCCTACAATGAGCAGTTCTTC
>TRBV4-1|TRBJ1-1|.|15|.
CASSQAGSDSKSAFF
TGCGCCAGCAGCCAAGCCGGGTCGGACAGTAAATCGGCTTTCTTT
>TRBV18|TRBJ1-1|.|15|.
CASSRGRQLNTEAFF
TGTGCCAGCTCACGAGGTAGACAGCTGAACACTGAAGCTTTCTTT
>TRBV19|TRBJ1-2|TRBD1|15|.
CASSIRTGNIYGYTF
TGTGCCAGTAGTATAAGGACAGGGAATATCTATGGCTACACCTTC
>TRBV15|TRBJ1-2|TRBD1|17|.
CATSGLRGNRANYGYTF
TGTGCCACCAGCGGACTCAGGGGGAACAGAGCTAACTATGGCTACACCTTC
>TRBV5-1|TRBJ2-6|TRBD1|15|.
CASSSGQGVANVLTF
TGCGCCAGCAGCTCCGGACAGGGTGTGGCCAACGTCCTGACTTTC
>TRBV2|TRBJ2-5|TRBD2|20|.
CASSEAATSGGAGGHETQYF
TGTGCCAGCAGTGAAGCAGCCACTAGCGGGGGGGCGGGAGGTCACGAGACCCAGTACTTC
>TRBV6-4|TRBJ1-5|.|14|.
CASSGGRGNQPQHF
TGTGCCAGCAGTGGAGGCAGGGGCAATCAGCCCCAGCATTTT
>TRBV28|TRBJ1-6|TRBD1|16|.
CASNSPGQGSSSPLHF
TGTGCCAGCAATTCCCCGGGACAGGGGTCCTCCTCACCCCTCCACTTT
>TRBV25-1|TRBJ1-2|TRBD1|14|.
CASSGTTGFGGYTF
TGTGCCAGCAGTGGAACGACAGGGTTCGGCGGCTACACCTTC
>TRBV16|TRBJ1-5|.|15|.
CASSQSGGDYQPQHF
TGTGCCAGCAGCCAATCGGGGGGGGATTATCAGCCCCAGCATTTT
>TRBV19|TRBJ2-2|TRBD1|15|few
CASSQDRGLTGELFF
TGTGCCAGTAGCCAGGACAGGGGTCTAACCGGGGAGCTGTTTTTT
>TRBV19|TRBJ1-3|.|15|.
CASHRQGISGNTIYF
TGTGCCAGTCATAGGCAGGGGATATCTGGAAACACCATATATTTT
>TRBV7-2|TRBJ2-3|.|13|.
CASSLQEGDTQYF
TGTGCCAGCAGCTTACAGGAGGGGGATACGCAGTATTTT
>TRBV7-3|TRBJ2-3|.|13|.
CASSLSSLDTQYF
TGTGCCAGCAGCTTATCGAGCCTAGATACGCAGTATTTT
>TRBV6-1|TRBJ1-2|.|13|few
CASSGYRNYGYTF
TGTGCCAGCAGTGGATACAGAAACTATGGCTACACCTTC
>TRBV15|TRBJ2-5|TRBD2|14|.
CATSSRGGSETQYF
TGTGCCACCAGCAGCCGGGGGGGTAGCGAGACCCAGTACTTC
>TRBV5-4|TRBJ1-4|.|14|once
CASSPLPDSPKLFF
TGTGCCAGCAGCCCCCTCCCGGACAGCCCAAAACTGTTTTTT
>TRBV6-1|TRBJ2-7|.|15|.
CASSEGGATSYEQYF
TGTGCCAGCAGTGAGGGCGGGGCCACCTCCTACGAGCAGTACTTC
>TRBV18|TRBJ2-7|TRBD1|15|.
CASSPDRTQSYEQYF
TGTGCCAGCTCACCGGACAGGACTCAATCCTACGAGCAGTACTTC
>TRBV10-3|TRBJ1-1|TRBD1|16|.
CAISESLGQGWSEAFF
TGTGCCATCAGTGAGTCCCTAGGACAGGGGTGGTCTGAAGCTTTCTTT
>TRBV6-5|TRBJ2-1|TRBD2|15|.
CASSLTSGSNNEQFF
TGTGCCAGCAGTTTGACTAGCGGGAGCAACAATGAGCAGTTCTTC
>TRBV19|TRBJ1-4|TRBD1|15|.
CASSIRGTRNEKLFF
TGTGCCAGTAGTATCAGGGGGACGCGGAATGAAAAACTGTTTTTT
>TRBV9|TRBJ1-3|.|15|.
CASSTGPSSGNTIYF
TGTGCCAGCAGCACAGGGCCCTCCTCTGGAAACACCATATATTTT
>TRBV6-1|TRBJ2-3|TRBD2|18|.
CASSEYPRTSGLTDTQYF
TGTGCCAGCAGTGAATATCCAAGGACTAGCGGACTCACAGATACGCAGTATTTT
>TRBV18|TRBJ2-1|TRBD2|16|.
CASSPRGTSGANEQFF
TGTGCCAGCTCACCAAGGGGGACTAGCGGGGCCAATGAGCAGTTCTTC
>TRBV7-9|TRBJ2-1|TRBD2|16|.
CASSPQTSSPYNEQFF
TGTGCCAGCAGCCCTCAGACTAGCTCTCCCTACAATGAGCAGTTCTTC
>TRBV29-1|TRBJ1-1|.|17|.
CSVGGSGGGLMNTEAFF
TGCAGCGTAGGAGGGTCGGGTGGGGGTTTGATGAACACTGAAGCTTTCTTT
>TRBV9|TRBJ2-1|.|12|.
CASSVGPNEQFF
TGTGCCAGCAGCGTAGGGCCCAATGAGCAGTTCTTC
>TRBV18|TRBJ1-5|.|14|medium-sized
CASSRGRSNQPQHF
TGTGCCAGCTCACGGGGGCGCAGCAATCAGCCCCAGCATTTT
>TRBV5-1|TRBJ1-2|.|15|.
CASSQEWGANYGYTF
TGCGCCAGCAGTCAAGAATGGGGGGCTAACTATGGCTACACCTTC